The 20 T cell receptor beta chains listed next were all sequenced from one sample in a study of T cell responses to AZD1222 COVID-19 vaccine. Generated by immunoSEQ multiplex PCR, the TCRdb table keeps only in-frame clones and is missing some. The sample holds 95,000 to 120,000 clones, 70% to 90% seen once. The sample in question was peripheral blood, obtained 28 days after the second AZD1222 dose. Receptors originate from an adult who received the AZD1222 COVID-19 vaccine.

This chain joins TRBV7-9 and TRBJ1-2; a weak D match, TRBD1 (5 bases). Trimming left V 3 bases short and J 5 bases short, with 13 bases between. In germline, CDR1 is SEHNR, CDR2 FQNEAQ (reference sequence). The CDR3 is 14 amino acids. The CDR3 coding sequence is TGTGCCAGCAGCTTGGGTCCGGGGGGGTATGGCTACACCTTC. As protein: CASSLGPGGYGYTF.

CDR3 loop: CASSRGLTAFEPQHF. In DNA form, the CDR3 reads TGTGCCAGCAGCAGGGGCTTAACGGCGTTTGAGCCCCAGCATTTT. The chain uses TRBV9 and TRBJ1-5, with D possibly matching TRBD1 (5 bases). V lost 4 bases and J 8 bases, leaving 19 bases between the germline ends. This CDR3 spans 15 amino acids. Germline assignment: CDR1 SGDLS and CDR2 YYNGEE.

The chain joins TRBV7-2 to TRBJ1-5; no clear D. The V end was cut by 3 bases, the J end by 5 bases, with 8 bases between. Germline V CDR1 and CDR2: SGHTA, FQGNSA. The length of the CDR3 is 13 residues. CDR3 sequence (DNA): TGTGCCAGCAGCTTTCGGACCGATCAGCCCCAGCATTTT. This encodes CASSFRTDQPQHF.

The chain joins TRBV10-3 to TRBJ1-2, with D possibly TRBD1 on 6 matching bases. The CDR3 totals 14 residues. Germline V gives CDR1 ENHRY, CDR2 SYGVKD. The V end was cut by 7 bases, the J end by 5 bases, with 17 bases between. In DNA, the CDR3 is TGTGCCATCACTTCCCGAGCAGGGGATTATGGCTACACCTTC. Translating it yields CAITSRAGDYGYTF.

The chain combines TRBV6-2 or TRBV6-3 with TRBJ2-2; a possible D gene is TRBD2 (5 bases). V was trimmed by 6 bases and J by 4 bases, leaving 6 bases between them. The germline V gene has CDR1 MNHEY and CDR2 SVGEGT. CDR3 length equals 12 residues. The CDR3 region is CASSRGTGELFF. In DNA form, the CDR3 reads TGTGCCAGCAGCCGGGGCACCGGGGAGCTGTTTTTT.

This rearrangement joins TRBV19 to TRBJ2-3; 9 bases are a match to TRBD2. The CDR3 spans 15 residues. Germline loops: CDR1 LNHDA, CDR2 SQIVND (reference sequence). J gave up 7 bases and V 0 bases, and 5 bases lay outside the gene matches. The CDR3 DNA reads TGTGCCAGTAGTATAGAGCGGGGGGGCCTATATACGCAGTATTTT. Amino acids: CASSIERGGLYTQYF.

The gene calls are TRBV11-2 and TRBJ1-5; no clear D. V lost 3 bases, J lost 1 base, and 7 bases lay in between. Germline V gene data show CDR1 as SGHAT and CDR2 as FQNNGV. This CDR3 has 14 amino acids. The CDR3 spells CASSLGYSNQPQHF. The CDR3 DNA sequence: TGTGCCAGCAGCTTGGGATACAGCAATCAGCCCCAGCATTTT.

The chain employs TRBV5-4 and TRBJ2-7; 7 bases fit TRBD1. Losses at the gene ends were 3 bases for V and 0 bases for J; bases not matched to a gene: 6. CDR1 is SGHNT, CDR2 YYREEE, per germline (reference sequence). This CDR3 contains 15 residues. This chain's CDR3 is CASSSGWDSSYEQYF. In DNA form, the CDR3 reads TGTGCCAGCAGCTCGGGCTGGGACAGCTCCTACGAGCAGTACTTC.

The J gene is TRBJ1-2, the V gene TRBV7-2; the D gene is possibly TRBD1 (5 bases). The V and J ends lost 4 bases and 7 bases respectively, with 16 bases between them. The CDR3 totals 14 residues. Per the germline V gene, CDR1 is SGHTA and CDR2 is FQGNSA. The CDR3 nucleotides read TGTGCCAGCAGCTCGCCCGACTCCAGGGTTGGCTACACCTTC. Translated: CASSSPDSRVGYTF.

The J gene is TRBJ1-3, the V gene TRBV7-2; tentatively, D is TRBD1 (6 bases). The CDR3 runs to 15 residues. From germline, CDR1 is SGHTA and CDR2 FQGNSA. V lost 6 bases and J lost 1, with 13 bases in between. In DNA form, the CDR3 reads TGTGCCAGCAGGGGAGGAGGGGGGTCTGGAAACACCATATATTTT. Amino acid sequence: CASRGGGGSGNTIYF. Drawing the rest from reference TRBV7-2 and TRBJ1-3, the complete variable domain is GAGVSQSPSNKVTEKGKDVELRCDPISGHTALYWYRQSLGQGLEFLIYFQGNSAPDKSGLPSDRFSAERTGGSVSTLTIQRTQQEDSAVYLCASRGGGGSGNTIYFGEGSWLTVV.

This clone has just one count. V and J are TRBV4-3 and TRBJ2-5, with a tentative D call TRBD1 (6 bases). Trimming shortened V by 0 bases and J by 3 bases, and 17 bases separated the two germline ends. This CDR3 contains 17 residues. CDR1 and CDR2 from the germline V gene are LGHNA and YSLEER. The CDR3, as DNA: TGCGCCAGCAGCCAAGATGCCCCCCAGGGGTCAGAAGAGACCCAGTACTTC. Amino acids: CASSQDAPQGSEETQYF.

V usage is TRBV19 and J usage is TRBJ1-1; 12 positions agree with TRBD1. Germline V gene lookup returns CDR1 LNHDA and CDR2 SQIVND (reference sequence). V was pared by 5 bases and J by 3 bases, with 7 bases of the junction left unmatched. The CDR3 is 16 amino acids. The DNA for the CDR3 is TGTGCCAGTAGTGGGACAGGGGGCTGGGTACACACTGAAGCTTTCTTT. It yields the protein CASSGTGGWVHTEAFF.

This clone was recorded only once. This chain connects TRBV7-2 to TRBJ1-1; the D is unclear. Germline V gives CDR1 SGHTA, CDR2 FQGNSA. The CDR3 is made up of 13 amino acids. Trimming stripped 1 base from V and 3 bases from J, with 6 bases between. CDR3 coding DNA: TGTGCCAGCAGCTTAGTAGAAGACACTGAAGCTTTCTTT. Amino acids: CASSLVEDTEAFF.

V is TRBV10-3 and J is TRBJ2-3; 12 bases are a match to TRBD2. The length of the CDR3 is 16 residues. Germline-derived CDR1 and CDR2 are ENHRY and SYGVKD. J lost 2 bases, V lost 5 bases, and 5 bases had no gene match. The CDR3 nucleotides read TGTGCCATCAGTCGGACTAGCGGGGAGTCCACAGATACGCAGTATTTT. This gives the protein CAISRTSGESTDTQYF.

The chain joins TRBV7-9 to TRBJ2-7, with D hard to call. The germline CDR1 and CDR2 sequences are SEHNR and FQNEAQ (reference sequence). This CDR3 contains 16 residues. V was shortened by 5 bases and J by 7 bases, with 24 bases between the two germline ends. The CDR3 nucleotides are TGTGCCAGCAGCCACCCTCTCGGACGGTCTACGAGTGAGCAGTACTTC. Translating it yields CASSHPLGRSTSEQYF.

The CDR3 loop reads CASSSDRWDEQFF. For the CDR3, the DNA is TGTGCCAGCAGCTCCGACCGGTGGGATGAGCAGTTCTTC. V usage is TRBV11-2 and J usage is TRBJ2-1, with D unresolved. The CDR3 is 13 residues long. In germline, CDR1 is SGHAT, CDR2 FQNNGV. Trimming shortened V by 4 bases and J by 8 bases, and 12 bases separated the two germline ends.

This chain uses TRBV28 with TRBJ2-3, with 9 positions matching TRBD2. The CDR3 is 16 amino acids. Per the germline V gene, CDR1 is MDHEN and CDR2 is SYDVKM. V lost 5 bases, J lost 0 bases, and 6 bases stayed unmatched. The CDR3 sequence is CASSPLRGGSTDTQYF. The CDR3 DNA follows: TGTGCCAGCAGTCCCCTGCGGGGGGGAAGCACAGATACGCAGTATTTT.

The rearrangement joins TRBV6-1 to TRBJ2-3, with D possibly matching TRBD2 (5 bases). Trimming removed 2 bases at V and 2 bases at J, with 11 bases between. The CDR3 has 15 residues. Germline loops: CDR1 MNHNS, CDR2 SASEGT. The CDR3 spells CASSEWSGATDTQYF. CDR3 in DNA: TGTGCCAGCAGTGAATGGAGCGGAGCCACAGATACGCAGTATTTT.

CDR3 residues: CASSLNPGEKLFF. CDR3 sequence (DNA): TGTGCCAGCAGCTTAAACCCGGGGGAAAAACTGTTTTTT. The chain couples TRBV7-9 to TRBJ1-4; no definite D call. The V gene lost 2 bases and the J gene lost 8 bases, with 9 bases spanning the gap. CDR1 and CDR2 (germline): SEHNR, FQNEAQ (reference sequence). The CDR3 contains 13 residues.

The chain combines TRBV4-3 with TRBJ2-7; 7 bases line up with TRBD1. Looked up from germline, CDR1 is LGHNA and CDR2 is YSLEER. This CDR3 has 13 amino acids. J lost 6 bases, V lost 4 bases, and 6 bases had no gene match. The CDR3 DNA sequence: TGCGCCAGCAGCCTGGACAGGCTAGGCGAGCAGTACTTC. It codes for CASSLDRLGEQYF.